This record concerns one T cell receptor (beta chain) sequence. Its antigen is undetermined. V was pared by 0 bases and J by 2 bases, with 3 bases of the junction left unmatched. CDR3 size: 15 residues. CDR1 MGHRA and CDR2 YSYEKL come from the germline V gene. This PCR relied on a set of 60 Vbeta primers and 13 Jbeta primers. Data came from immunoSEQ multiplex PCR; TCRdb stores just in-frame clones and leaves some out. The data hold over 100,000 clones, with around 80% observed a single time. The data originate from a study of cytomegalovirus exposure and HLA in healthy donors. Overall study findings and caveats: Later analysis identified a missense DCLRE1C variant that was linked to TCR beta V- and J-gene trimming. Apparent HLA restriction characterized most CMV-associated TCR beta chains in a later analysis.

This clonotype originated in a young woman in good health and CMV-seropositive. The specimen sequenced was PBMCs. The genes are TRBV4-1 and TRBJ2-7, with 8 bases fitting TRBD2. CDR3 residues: CASSQEPGGAYEQYF. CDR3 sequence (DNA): TGCGCCAGCAGCCAAGAGCCGGGGGGGGCCTACGAGCAGTACTTC.